This T cell receptor beta chain appears in the sequencing data of a study of blood T cell repertoires in COVID-19. Whole-study context: Sites in the United States, Italy and Spain provided acute and convalescent COVID-19 samples. PBMCs, B-cell-depleted T cells, or T cells were the source of the cDNA or gDNA that made up the material.

In the authors' methods: Researchers report that nucleated cell counts were estimated from reference gene primer amplification. The table came from immunoSEQ multiplex PCR; TCRdb's copy has only in-frame clones and leaves some out. V, J and clone size are those of that table, while D and trimming were read from the DNA. In the table there are 230,000 or so clones, around 85% of which are singletons. This clone was detected only a few times. The V gene's germline CDR1 is MNHEY and CDR2 SVGEGT. This CDR3 has 14 residues. The germline V and J ends were trimmed by 2 bases and 5 bases, with 9 bases remaining between them.

This chain joins TRBV6-2 or TRBV6-3 and TRBJ2-2, with a possible D match to TRBD2 (6 bases). The receptor comes from a human donor in a cohort sampled during active COVID-19. The specimen was peripheral blood. The DNA of the CDR3 is TGTGCCAGCAGTTACGGGACTTTAACCGGGGAGCTGTTTTTT. Its translation: CASSYGTLTGELFF.